The 18 T cell receptor beta chains listed next were all sequenced from one sample in a study of T cell responses to AZD1222 COVID-19 vaccine. Some clones are missing from TCRdb's copy, which holds only in-frame ones; the method was immunoSEQ multiplex PCR. This table has more than 100,000 clones, around 87% appearing once. The material was peripheral blood, obtained on day 0 of AZD1222 vaccination. The source of these receptors is an adult in good health.

Only one count was recorded for this clone. V and J are TRBV5-6 and TRBJ2-1, with D uncertain. The CDR3 spans 11 residues. The germline gives CDR1 SGHDT, CDR2 YYEEEE. Trimming pared 2 bases from V and 6 bases from J, leaving 3 bases between. The CDR3 nucleotides read TGTGCCAGCAGCTTATCCAATGAGCAGTTCTTC. It yields the protein CASSLSNEQFF.

J is TRBJ1-2 and V is TRBV6-5; TRBD1 aligns across 8 bases. The germline V gene encodes CDR1 MNHEY and CDR2 SVGAGI. The CDR3 is 14 amino acids. Trimming took 7 bases from V and 0 from J; bases not matched to a gene: 4. The CDR3 nucleotides are TGTGCCAGCACCCGGACAGGGACTAACTATGGCTACACCTTC. Translation gives CASTRTGTNYGYTF.

The rearrangement links TRBV7-6 to TRBJ2-1, with 11 nucleotides matching TRBD2. CDR3 length: 16 residues. In germline, CDR1 is SGHVS, CDR2 FNYEAQ. Trimming cost V 5 bases and J 9 bases; bases outside gene matches: 12. The CDR3 nucleotides are TGTGCCAGCAGCCCCCAGGTGACTAGCGGGGTGGGTGAGCAGTTCTTC. As protein: CASSPQVTSGVGEQFF. The complete variable domain, with remaining parts taken from reference TRBV7-6 and TRBJ2-1, reads GAGVSQSPRYKVTKRGQDVALRCDPISGHVSLYWYRQALGQGPEFLTYFNYEAQQDKSGLPNDRFSAERPEGSISTLTIQRTEQRDSAMYRCASSPQVTSGVGEQFFGPGTRLTVL.

The genes are TRBV27 and TRBJ2-7; D call uncertain. Germline V gene lookup returns CDR1 MNHEY and CDR2 SMNVEV (reference sequence). The CDR3 loop spans 13 amino acids. Trimming left V 3 bases short and J 7 bases short, with 13 bases between. The CDR3 region has the DNA TGTGCCAGCAGTTTGACGGTGGCGAGGGAGCAGTACTTC. Its translation is CASSLTVAREQYF.

V and J are TRBV12-3 or TRBV12-4 and TRBJ1-1, with no clear D. With 7 bases removed from V and 2 bases from J, the gap between germline ends came to 11 bases. The CDR3 totals 13 residues. The CDR3: CASTLKINTEAFF. In DNA, the CDR3 is TGTGCCAGCACCCTGAAGATCAACACTGAAGCTTTCTTT.

CDR3 DNA sequence: TGTGCCAGCAGTTTGGGGGGTTATAATGAAAAACTGTTTTTT. Translated, it gives CASSLGGYNEKLFF. V and J are TRBV28 and TRBJ1-4; D is perhaps TRBD1 (5 bases). Deletions cut 3 bases from V and 4 bases from J, with 9 bases between. The CDR3 extends over 14 amino acids. CDR1 and CDR2 (germline): MDHEN, SYDVKM.

The CDR3 DNA is TGTGCCATCAGTGAGCCCCCGACAGATTTCTCTGGAAACACCATATATTTT. Protein sequence: CAISEPPTDFSGNTIYF. J is TRBJ1-3 and V is TRBV10-3; possible D gene TRBD1, 5 bases. Germline CDR1 is ENHRY and CDR2 is SYGVKD. This CDR3 has 17 residues. Between the trimmed V and J ends, which lost 2 bases and 0 bases, there was a span of 14 bases.

This chain uses TRBV10-3 with TRBJ2-1, with 9 bases aligning to TRBD2. The CDR3 contains 15 residues. Germline CDR1 ENHRY, CDR2 SYGVKD. With 10 bases clipped from V and 5 bases from J, the junction kept 12 bases outside the gene matches. CDR3 nucleotide sequence: TGTGCCACCGTGGCCCTTAGCGGGGGTCACAATGAGCAGTTCTTC. It encodes CATVALSGGHNEQFF.

The gene calls are TRBV9 and TRBJ1-2; no reliable D call. V gave up 0 bases and J gave up 6 bases, with 12 bases separating them. The CDR3 extends over 14 amino acids. CDR1 is SGDLS, CDR2 YYNGEE, per germline. The CDR3 bases are TGTGCCAGCAGCGTAGATGTTAGACCCGATGGCTACACCTTC. This codes for CASSVDVRPDGYTF.

This clone appeared once. The chain recombines TRBV6-2 or TRBV6-3 with TRBJ1-5; D not certain. V was shortened by 0 bases and J by 3 bases, with 12 bases between the two germline ends. This CDR3 has 16 residues. Germline CDR1 reads MNHEY; CDR2 reads SVGEGT. The chain's CDR3 is CASSYSMEGYNQPQHF. As DNA, the CDR3 is TGTGCCAGCAGTTACTCGATGGAGGGATACAATCAGCCCCAGCATTTT.

This chain links TRBV18 with TRBJ1-2; D ambiguous. Trimming took off 6 bases at V and 2 bases at J, with 16 bases between the two ends. The CDR3 contains 15 residues. Germline CDR1 and CDR2: KGHSH and LQKENI. CDR3 in amino acids: CASSPSAGPNYGYTF. The DNA of the CDR3 is TGTGCCAGCTCCCCGTCGGCAGGCCCAAACTATGGCTACACCTTC.

V and J are TRBV2 and TRBJ2-1, with 10 bases matching TRBD2. The CDR3 is 15 amino acids. The germline V gene has CDR1 SNHLY and CDR2 FYNNEI. V lost 6 bases, J lost 3 bases, and 5 bases stayed unmatched. CDR3 coding DNA: TGTGCCAGCAGAAGGGGACTAGCGAGCTACAATGAGCAGTTCTTC. This gives the protein CASRRGLASYNEQFF. Using reference TRBV2 and TRBJ2-1 for the parts outside the CDR3, the full variable domain is EPEVTQTPSHQVTQMGQEVILRCVPISNHLYFYWYRQILGQKVEFLVSFYNNEISEKSEIFDDQFSVERPDGSNFTLKIRSTKLEDSAMYFCASRRGLASYNEQFFGPGTRLTVL.

The chain recombines TRBV5-4 with TRBJ2-5; possible D gene TRBD2, 5 bases. The V end was cut by 0 bases, the J end by 0 bases, with 21 bases between. The CDR3 sequence is 19 residues long. Looked up from germline, CDR1 is SGHNT and CDR2 is YYREEE (reference sequence). The CDR3 region is CASSLDPIRGTKNQETQYF. CDR3 bases: TGTGCCAGCAGCTTGGACCCGATTCGGGGTACAAAAAACCAAGAGACCCAGTACTTC.

This rearrangement joins TRBV4-2 to TRBJ2-7; 7 nucleotides match TRBD2. Germline assignment: CDR1 LGHNA and CDR2 YNFKEQ. The CDR3 is 16 amino acids. The ends lost 1 base at V and 6 bases at J; junction bases unmatched: 12. This CDR3 is CASSQVETSVSVEQYF. CDR3 nucleotide sequence: TGTGCCAGCAGCCAAGTGGAAACTAGCGTGTCTGTCGAGCAGTACTTC.

The rearrangement joins TRBV19 to TRBJ1-3; 7 positions agree with TRBD1. Losses at the gene ends were 0 bases for V and 3 bases for J; bases not matched to a gene: 2. The CDR3 has 15 residues. Looked up from germline, CDR1 is LNHDA and CDR2 is SQIVND (reference sequence). CDR3 in DNA: TGTGCCAGTAGTATAGACGACAGGGTTGGAAACACCATATATTTT. Translating it yields CASSIDDRVGNTIYF.

The chain uses TRBV4-1 and TRBJ2-7, with D possibly TRBD1 on 5 matching bases. Germline values: CDR1 MGHRA, CDR2 YSYEKL. There are 15 residues in the CDR3. V was cut by 3 bases and J by 2 bases, with 14 bases left in between. CDR3 sequence reads: CASSQVQGPTYEQYF. The CDR3 DNA sequence: TGCGCCAGCAGCCAGGTCCAGGGTCCCACCTACGAGCAGTACTTC.

This rearrangement joins TRBV19 to TRBJ1-5, with TRBD1 matching over 8 bases. The V segment lost 10 bases and the J segment 2 bases; nucleotides outside the gene matches: 4. This CDR3 contains 13 residues. Germline loops: CDR1 LNHDA, CDR2 SQIVND (reference sequence). The CDR3 loop is CATADRGNQPQHF. DNA of the CDR3: TGTGCCACCGCGGACAGGGGCAATCAGCCCCAGCATTTT.

The sample holds a few counts of this clone. This chain connects TRBV25-1 to TRBJ2-5, with 7 nucleotides matching TRBD1. V shed 7 bases, J shed 7 bases, and the junction held 3 bases outside the gene matches. Per the germline V gene, CDR1 is MGHDK and CDR2 is SYGVNS. The CDR3 sequence is 11 residues long. This chain's CDR3 is CASKTGRTQYF. The CDR3 nucleotides read TGTGCCAGCAAGACAGGGAGGACCCAGTACTTC.